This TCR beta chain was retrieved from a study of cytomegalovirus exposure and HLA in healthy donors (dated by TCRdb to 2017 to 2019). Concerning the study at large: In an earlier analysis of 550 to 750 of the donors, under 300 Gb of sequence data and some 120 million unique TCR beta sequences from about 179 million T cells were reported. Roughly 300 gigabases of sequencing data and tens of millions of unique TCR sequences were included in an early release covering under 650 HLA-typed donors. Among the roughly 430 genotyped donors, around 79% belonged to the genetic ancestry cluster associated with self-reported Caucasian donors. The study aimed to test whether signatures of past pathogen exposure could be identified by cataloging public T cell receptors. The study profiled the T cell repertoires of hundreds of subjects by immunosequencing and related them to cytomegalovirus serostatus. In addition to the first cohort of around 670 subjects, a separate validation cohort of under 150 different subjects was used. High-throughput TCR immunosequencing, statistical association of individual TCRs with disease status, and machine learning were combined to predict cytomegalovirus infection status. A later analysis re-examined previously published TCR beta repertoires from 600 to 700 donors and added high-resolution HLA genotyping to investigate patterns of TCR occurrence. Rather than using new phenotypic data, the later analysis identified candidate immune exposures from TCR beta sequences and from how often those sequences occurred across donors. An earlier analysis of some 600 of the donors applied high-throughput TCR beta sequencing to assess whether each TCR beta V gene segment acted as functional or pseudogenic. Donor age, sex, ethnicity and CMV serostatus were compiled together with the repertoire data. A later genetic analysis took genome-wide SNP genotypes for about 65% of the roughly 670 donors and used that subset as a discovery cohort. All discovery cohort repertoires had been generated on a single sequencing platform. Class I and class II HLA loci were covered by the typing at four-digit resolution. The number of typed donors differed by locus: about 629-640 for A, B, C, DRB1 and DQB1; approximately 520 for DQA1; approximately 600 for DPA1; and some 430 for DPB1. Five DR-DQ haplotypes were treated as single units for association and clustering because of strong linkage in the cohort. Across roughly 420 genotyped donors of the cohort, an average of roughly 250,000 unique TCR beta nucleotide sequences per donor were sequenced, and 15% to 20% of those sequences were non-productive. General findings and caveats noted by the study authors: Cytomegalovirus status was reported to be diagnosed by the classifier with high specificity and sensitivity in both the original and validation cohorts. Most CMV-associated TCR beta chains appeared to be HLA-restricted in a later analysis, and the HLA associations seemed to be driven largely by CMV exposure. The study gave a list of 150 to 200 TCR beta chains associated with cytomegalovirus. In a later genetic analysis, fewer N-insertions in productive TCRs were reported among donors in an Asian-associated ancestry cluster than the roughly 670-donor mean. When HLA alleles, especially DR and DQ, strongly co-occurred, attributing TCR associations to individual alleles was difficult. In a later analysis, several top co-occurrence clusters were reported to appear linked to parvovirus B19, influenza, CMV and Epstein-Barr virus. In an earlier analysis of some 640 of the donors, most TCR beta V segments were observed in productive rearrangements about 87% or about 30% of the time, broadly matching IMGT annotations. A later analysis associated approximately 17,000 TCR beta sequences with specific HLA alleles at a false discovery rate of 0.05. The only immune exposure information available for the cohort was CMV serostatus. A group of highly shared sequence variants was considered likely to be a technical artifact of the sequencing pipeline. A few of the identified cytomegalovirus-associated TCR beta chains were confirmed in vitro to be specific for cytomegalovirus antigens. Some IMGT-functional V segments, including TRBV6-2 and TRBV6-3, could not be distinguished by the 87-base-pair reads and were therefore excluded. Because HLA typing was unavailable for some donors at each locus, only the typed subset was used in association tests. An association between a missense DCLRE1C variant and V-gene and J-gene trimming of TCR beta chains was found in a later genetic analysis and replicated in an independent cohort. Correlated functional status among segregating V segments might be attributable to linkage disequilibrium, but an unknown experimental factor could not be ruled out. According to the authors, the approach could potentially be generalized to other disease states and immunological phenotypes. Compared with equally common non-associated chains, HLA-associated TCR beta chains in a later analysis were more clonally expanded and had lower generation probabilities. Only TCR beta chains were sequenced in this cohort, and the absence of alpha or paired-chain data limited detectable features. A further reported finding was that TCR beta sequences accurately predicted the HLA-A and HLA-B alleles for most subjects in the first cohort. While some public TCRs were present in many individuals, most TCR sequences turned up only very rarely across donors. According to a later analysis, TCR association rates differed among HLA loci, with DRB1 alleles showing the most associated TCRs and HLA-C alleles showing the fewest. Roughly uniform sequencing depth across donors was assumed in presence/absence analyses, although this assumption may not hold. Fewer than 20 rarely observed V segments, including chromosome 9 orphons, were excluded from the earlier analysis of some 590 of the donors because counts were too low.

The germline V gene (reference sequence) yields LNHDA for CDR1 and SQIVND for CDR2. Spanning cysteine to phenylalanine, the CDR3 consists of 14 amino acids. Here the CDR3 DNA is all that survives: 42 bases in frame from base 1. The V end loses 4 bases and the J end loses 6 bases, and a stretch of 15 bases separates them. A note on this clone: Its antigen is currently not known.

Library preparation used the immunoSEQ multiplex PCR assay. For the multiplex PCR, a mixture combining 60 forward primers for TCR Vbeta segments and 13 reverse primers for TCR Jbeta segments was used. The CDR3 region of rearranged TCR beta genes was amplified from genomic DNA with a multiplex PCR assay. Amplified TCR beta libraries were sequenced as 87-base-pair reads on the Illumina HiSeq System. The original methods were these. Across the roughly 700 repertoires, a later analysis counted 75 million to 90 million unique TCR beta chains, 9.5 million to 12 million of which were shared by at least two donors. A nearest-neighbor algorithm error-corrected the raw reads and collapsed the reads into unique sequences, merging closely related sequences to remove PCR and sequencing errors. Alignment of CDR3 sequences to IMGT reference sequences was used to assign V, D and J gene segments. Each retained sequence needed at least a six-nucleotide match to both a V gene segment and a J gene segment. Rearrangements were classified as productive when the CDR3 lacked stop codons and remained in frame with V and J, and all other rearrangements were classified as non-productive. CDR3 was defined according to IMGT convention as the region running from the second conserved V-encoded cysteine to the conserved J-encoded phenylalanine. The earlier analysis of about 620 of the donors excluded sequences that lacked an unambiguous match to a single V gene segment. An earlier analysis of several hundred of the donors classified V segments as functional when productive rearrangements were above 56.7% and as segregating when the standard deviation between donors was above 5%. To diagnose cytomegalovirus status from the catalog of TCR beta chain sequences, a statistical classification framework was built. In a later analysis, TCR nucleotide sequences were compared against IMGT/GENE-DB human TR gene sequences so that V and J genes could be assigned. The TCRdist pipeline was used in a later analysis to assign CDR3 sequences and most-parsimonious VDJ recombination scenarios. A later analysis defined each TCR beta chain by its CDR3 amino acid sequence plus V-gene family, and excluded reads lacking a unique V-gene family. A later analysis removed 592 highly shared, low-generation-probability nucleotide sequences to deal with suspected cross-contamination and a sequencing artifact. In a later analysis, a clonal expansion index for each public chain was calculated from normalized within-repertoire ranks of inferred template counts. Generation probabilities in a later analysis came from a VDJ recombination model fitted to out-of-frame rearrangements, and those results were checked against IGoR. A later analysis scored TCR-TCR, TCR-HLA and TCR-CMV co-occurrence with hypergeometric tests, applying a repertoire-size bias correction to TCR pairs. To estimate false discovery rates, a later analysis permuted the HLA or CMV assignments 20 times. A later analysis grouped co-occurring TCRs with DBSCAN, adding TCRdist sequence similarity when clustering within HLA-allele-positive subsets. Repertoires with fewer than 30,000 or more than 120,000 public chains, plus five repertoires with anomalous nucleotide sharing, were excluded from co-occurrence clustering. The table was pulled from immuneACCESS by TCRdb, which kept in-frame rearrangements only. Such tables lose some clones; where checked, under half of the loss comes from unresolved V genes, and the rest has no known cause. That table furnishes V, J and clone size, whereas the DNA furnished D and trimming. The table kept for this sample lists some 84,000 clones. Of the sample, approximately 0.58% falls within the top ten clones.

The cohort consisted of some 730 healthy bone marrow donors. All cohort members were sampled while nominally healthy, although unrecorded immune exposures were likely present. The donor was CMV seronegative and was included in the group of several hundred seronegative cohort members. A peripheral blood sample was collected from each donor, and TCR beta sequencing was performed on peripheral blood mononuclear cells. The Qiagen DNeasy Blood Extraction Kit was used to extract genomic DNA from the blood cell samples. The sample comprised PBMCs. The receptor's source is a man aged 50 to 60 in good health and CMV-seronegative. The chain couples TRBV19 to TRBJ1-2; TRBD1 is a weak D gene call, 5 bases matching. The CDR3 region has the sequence CASSTPGGWNGYTF. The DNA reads TGTGCCAGTAGTACCCCCGGGGGTTGGAATGGCTACACCTTC.